This T cell receptor beta chain comes out of a study of shared clonotypes between healthy human individuals. TCRdb's copy holds only in-frame clones and misses some; the assay was immunoSEQ multiplex PCR. In the table there are about 700,000 clones, about 91% of which are singletons. This CDR3 spans 14 amino acids. Germline V CDR1 and CDR2: MNHEY, SMNVEV (reference sequence). The V and J ends lost 5 bases and 8 bases, in that order; junction bases with no gene match: 11. Naive CD8 cells, CD45RO-negative and positively selected for CCR7, excluded terminally differentiated effector memory CD45RA+ cells.

This chain joins TRBV27 and TRBJ1-2, with 7 bases lining up with TRBD1. The sequence was collected from a man aged 25 to 40 in good health. The sample taken for sequencing was naive CD8+ T cells sorted from blood. The CDR3 sequence is CASSPIGDSGGYTF. The CDR3 nucleotides read TGTGCCAGCAGTCCTATAGGGGACAGCGGGGGCTACACCTTC.